This passage covers 2 T cell receptor beta chains from one sample sequenced in a study of blood T cell repertoires in COVID-19. Here immunoSEQ multiplex PCR was the method, and the copy in TCRdb shows in-frame clones only, minus some. This table has about 290,000 clones, roughly 80% appearing once. The material sequenced was peripheral blood. These receptors came from a woman in her fifties or sixties with active or convalescent COVID-19.

The chain joins TRBV7-2 to TRBJ1-5; TRBD1 agrees at 10 bases. Germline loops: CDR1 SGHTA, CDR2 FQGNSA. This CDR3 comprises 14 residues. The ends lost 5 bases at V and 9 bases at J; junction bases unmatched: 7. CDR3 sequence reads: CASSTGTGDRPQHF. The CDR3 coding sequence is TGTGCCAGCAGCACTGGGACAGGGGATCGGCCCCAGCATTTT.

The chain is built from TRBV2 and TRBJ1-1; 7 bases align to TRBD1. The CDR3 totals 13 residues. V lost 6 bases and J lost 3; bases outside the gene matches: 4. Germline V lookup: CDR1 SNHLY, CDR2 FYNNEI. CDR3 in DNA: TGTGCCAGCAGGGCCAGGGGGTACACTGAAGCTTTCTTT. Residues: CASRARGYTEAFF. Complete variable domain (other parts from reference TRBV2 and TRBJ1-1): EPEVTQTPSHQVTQMGQEVILRCVPISNHLYFYWYRQILGQKVEFLVSFYNNEISEKSEIFDDQFSVERPDGSNFTLKIRSTKLEDSAMYFCASRARGYTEAFFGQGTRLTVV.